This T cell receptor beta chain is from a study of blood T cells in healthy people across ages. Points from the study as a whole: It was found that TCR beta diversity correlated strongly with the percentage of naive T cells.

On this clonotype: Its antigen is not identified.

For the second PCR, which ran for about 7 to 11 cycles, a sample-barcoded 5' primer and a J-beta primer mix were used. Each CDR3 protein gets one entry after TCRdb re-called the 5' RACE reads with MiXCR. The sample carries roughly 800,000 distinct CDR3 sequences, roughly 60% recorded once. Trimming left V 6 bases short and J 0 bases short, with 14 bases between. This CDR3 has 15 residues. CDR1 and CDR2 from the germline V gene are SGHRS and YFSETQ. V is TRBV5-1 and J is TRBJ2-3; D possibly corresponds to TRBD2 (6 bases). The TCR sequence derives from a man younger than 45 in good health. The specimen was blood. CDR3: CASKLGGTSTDTQYF. CDR3 bases: TGCGCCAGCAAACTGGGTGGGACTAGCACAGATACGCAGTATTTT.